Listed here are 15 T cell receptor beta chains from one sample, sequenced in a study of shared clonotypes between healthy human individuals. Profiling relied on immunoSEQ multiplex PCR, and the TCRdb table lists in-frame clones only, not all of them. Of some 2,000,000 clones in the sample, about 95% were seen once. CD8 cells regarded as naive lacked CD45RO, were positively chosen for CCR7, and omitted terminally differentiated effector memory CD45RA+ cells. Sequences were obtained from naive CD8+ T cells sorted from blood. These receptors all come from a man aged 18 to 29 in good health.

J is TRBJ2-5 and V is TRBV7-8, with TRBD2 identical over 12 bases. Trimming cost V 2 bases and J 1 base; bases outside gene matches: 2. CDR3 size: 16 residues. Germline V gene lookup returns CDR1 SGHVS and CDR2 FQNEAQ. CDR3 in DNA: TGTGCCAGCAGCTTAAGACTAGCGGGAGTCCAAGAGACCCAGTACTTC. This translates into CASSLRLAGVQETQYF.

The chain uses TRBV28 and TRBJ2-3; 12 bases map to TRBD2. From germline, CDR1 is MDHEN and CDR2 SYDVKM. V lost 6 bases to trimming and J lost 7 bases; unmatched junction nucleotides: 5. This CDR3 region has 14 residues. The CDR3 here is CASSLAGGQYTQYF. The CDR3 nucleotides are TGTGCCAGCAGCCTAGCGGGGGGGCAATATACGCAGTATTTT.

Comments on this clone: This specimen includes other DNA sequences encoding the same CDR3. The rearrangement uses TRBV27 and TRBJ1-1; weak D call: TRBD1 (5 bases). CDR1 and CDR2 (germline): MNHEY, SMNVEV (reference sequence). Trimming shortened V by 4 bases and J by 4 bases, and 10 bases separated the two germline ends. This CDR3 contains 13 residues. The DNA for the CDR3 is TGTGCCAGCAGTTCTCAGGGAGGCACTGAAGCTTTCTTT. Its protein product is CASSSQGGTEAFF.

This sequence joins TRBV5-8 and TRBJ1-2; 7 bases are a match to TRBD1. V shed 2 bases and J 3 bases; nucleotides not matched to a gene: 16. This CDR3 is built from 18 residues. In germline, CDR1 is SGHTS, CDR2 YDEGEE. The CDR3 DNA sequence: TGTGCCAGCAGCTTTCTCATCGGTGCAGGGGGAGACTACTATGGCTACACCTTC. The encoded protein is CASSFLIGAGGDYYGYTF.

V and J are TRBV19 and TRBJ1-6, with D perhaps matching TRBD1 (5 bases). Trimming removed 6 bases at V and 2 bases at J, with 8 bases between. The germline V gene has CDR1 LNHDA and CDR2 SQIVND (reference sequence). The CDR3 is 14 amino acids. CDR3 protein: CASRPRAYNSPLHF. CDR3 nucleotides: TGTGCCAGTAGGCCCAGGGCCTATAATTCACCCCTCCACTTT. Variable domain in full (rest from reference TRBV19 and TRBJ1-6): DGGITQSPKYLFRKEGQNVTLSCEQNLNHDAMYWYRQDPGQGLRLIYYSQIVNDFQKGDIAEGYSVSREKKESFPLTVTSAQKNPTAFYLCASRPRAYNSPLHFGNGTRLTVT.

The rearrangement joins TRBV6-1 to TRBJ2-1; D might be TRBD1 (6 bases). From germline, CDR1 is MNHNS and CDR2 SASEGT. V was clipped by 6 bases and J by 9 bases, with 12 bases between them. The CDR3 runs 12 residues. This chain's CDR3 is CASRAGVVEQFF. For the CDR3, the DNA is TGTGCCAGCAGGGCAGGGGTCGTTGAGCAGTTCTTC.

Turning to this clone: One end of the junction does not line up with germline, which may come from a read error. The V gene is TRBV7-9, the J gene TRBJ1-2; 7 bases map to TRBD1. CDR3 size: 15 residues. Germline V gives CDR1 SEHNR, CDR2 FQNEAQ (reference sequence). CDR3 protein: CASSLAAGGTYGCTF. CDR3 sequence (DNA): TGTGCCAGCAGCTTAGCGGCAGGGGGTACATATGGCTGCACCTTC. The full variable domain, completed using reference TRBV7-9 and TRBJ1-2, is DTGVSQNPRHKITKRGQNVTFRCDPISEHNRLYWYRQTLGQGPEFLTYFQNEAQLEKSRLLSDRFSAERPKGSFSTLEIQRTEQGDSAMYLCASSLAAGGTYGCTFGSGTRLTVV.

The V call is TRBV6-5, the J call TRBJ2-7; 8 nucleotides agree with TRBD1. CDR1 and CDR2 from the germline V gene are MNHEY and SVGAGI. V lost 4 bases and J lost 1; bases outside the gene matches: 3. CDR3 length equals 14 residues. The CDR3 DNA reads TGTGCCAGCAGTTTGGGACAGGTATCCTACGAGCAGTACTTC. Its protein product is CASSLGQVSYEQYF.

V and J are TRBV19 and TRBJ1-1; maybe TRBD1 (5 bases). The germline CDR1 and CDR2 sequences are LNHDA and SQIVND (reference sequence). The V end lost 3 bases, the J end lost 4 bases, and 15 bases lay between the germline ends. The CDR3 loop spans 15 amino acids. The chain's CDR3 is CASSMTPGLGTEAFF. The CDR3 DNA reads as TGTGCCAGTAGTATGACCCCAGGGTTGGGCACTGAAGCTTTCTTT.

This clone was seen only once. The genes are TRBV4-3 and TRBJ2-7, with D perhaps matching TRBD1 (6 bases). CDR3 length: 13 residues. V was shortened by 3 bases and J by 6 bases, with 12 bases between the two germline ends. CDR1 is LGHNA and CDR2 is YSLEER in the germline V gene. CDR3 sequence (DNA): TGCGCCAGCAGCCAGGGGGCGTGGGGCGAGCAGTACTTC. It codes for CASSQGAWGEQYF.

This clone was recorded once. The chain carries TRBV4-1 and TRBJ2-7; 9 nucleotides align to TRBD1. Germline V lookup: CDR1 MGHRA, CDR2 YSYEKL. This CDR3 is built from 16 residues. V dropped 1 base and J dropped 5; count of bases not matched to a gene: 9. Written as DNA, the CDR3 is TGCGCCAGCAGCCAAGTCCATACGGGACAGGGAGACGAGCAGTACTTC. It codes for CASSQVHTGQGDEQYF.

The chain combines TRBV13 with TRBJ2-1, with D perhaps matching TRBD2 (6 bases). Germline CDR1 and CDR2: PRHDT and FYEKMQ (reference sequence). Trimming shortened V by 5 bases and J by 4 bases, and 12 bases separated the two germline ends. The CDR3 has 14 residues. This CDR3 reads CASSTPGVYNEQFF. Here the CDR3 DNA reads TGTGCCAGCAGCACCCCGGGGGTGTACAATGAGCAGTTCTTC.

CDR3 nucleotide sequence: TGTGCCAGCAACACAGGGGGGAGGTTCTTC. Translated: CASNTGGRFF. This chain connects TRBV6-5 to TRBJ2-1, with 8 bases that match TRBD1. Losses at the gene ends were 7 bases for V and 15 bases for J; bases not matched to a gene: 5. The germline CDR1 and CDR2 sequences are MNHEY and SVGAGI. This CDR3 comprises 10 residues.

The chain recombines TRBV6-1 with TRBJ1-3, with D possibly being TRBD1 (5 bases). Germline values: CDR1 MNHNS, CDR2 SASEGT. This CDR3 comprises 13 residues. V shed 3 bases and J shed 4 bases, with 7 bases lying between them. CDR3 sequence reads: CASSDGAGNTIYF. The CDR3 coding sequence is TGTGCCAGCAGTGACGGGGCCGGAAACACCATATATTTT.

The rearrangement joins TRBV6-5 to TRBJ2-2, with D unresolved. CDR3 length: 12 amino acids. V lost 4 bases and J 4 bases, leaving 4 bases between the germline ends. Per germline, CDR1 MNHEY and CDR2 SVGAGI. In DNA form, the CDR3 reads TGTGCCAGCAGTTTCACCACCGGGGAGCTGTTTTTT. Residues: CASSFTTGELFF.